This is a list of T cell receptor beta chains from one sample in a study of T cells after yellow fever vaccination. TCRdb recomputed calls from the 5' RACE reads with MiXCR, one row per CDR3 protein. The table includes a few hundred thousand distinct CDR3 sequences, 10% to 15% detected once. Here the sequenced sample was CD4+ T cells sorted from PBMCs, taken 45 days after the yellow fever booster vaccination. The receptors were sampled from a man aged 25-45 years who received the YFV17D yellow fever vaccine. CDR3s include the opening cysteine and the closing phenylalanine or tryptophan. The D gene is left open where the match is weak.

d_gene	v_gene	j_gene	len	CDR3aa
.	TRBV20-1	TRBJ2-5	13	CSVGRQYQETQYF
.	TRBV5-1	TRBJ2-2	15	CASSLASQSTGELFF
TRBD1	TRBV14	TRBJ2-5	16	CASSQAYGTGQETQYF
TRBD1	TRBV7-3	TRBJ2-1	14	CASSLDRTGNEQFF
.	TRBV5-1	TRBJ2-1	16	CASSLEGTASYNEQFF
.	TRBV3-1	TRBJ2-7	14	CASSSRRASYEQYF
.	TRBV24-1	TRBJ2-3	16	CATSDSPGFGADTQYF
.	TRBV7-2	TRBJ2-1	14	CASSLAASSNEQFF
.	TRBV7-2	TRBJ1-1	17	CASSLAFVPGQNTEAFF
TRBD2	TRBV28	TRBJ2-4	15	CASSLGGSRKNIQYF
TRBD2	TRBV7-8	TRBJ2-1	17	CASTRLAGGSSYNEQFF
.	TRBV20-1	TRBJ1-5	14	CSARDNRPRQPQHF
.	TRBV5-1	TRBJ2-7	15	CASSLEGTVSYEQYF
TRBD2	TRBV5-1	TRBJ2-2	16	CASSLEASGRSGELFF
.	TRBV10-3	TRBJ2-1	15	CAISDPLVRYNEQFF
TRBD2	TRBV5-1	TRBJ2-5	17	CASSTRTSGKYQETQYF
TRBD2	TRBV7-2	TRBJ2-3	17	CASSTTSGRYGADTQYF
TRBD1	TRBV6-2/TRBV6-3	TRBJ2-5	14	CASSPTGLRETQYF
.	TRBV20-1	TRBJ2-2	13	CSANRANTGELFF
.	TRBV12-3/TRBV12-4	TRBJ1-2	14	CASSRDSRVHGYTF
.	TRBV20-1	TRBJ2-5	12	CSARQDQETQYF
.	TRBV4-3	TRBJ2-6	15	CASSYRLTGANVLTF
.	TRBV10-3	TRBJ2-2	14	CAIMASQDTGELFF